The 26 T cell receptor beta chains below all came from one sample that was sequenced in a study of vaccination and CD4 T cells after COVID-19. Cultured CD4+ T-cell DNA underwent Oncomine TCR Beta short-read sequencing. From the PCR reads, TCRdb called clonotypes with MiXCR, one entry per CDR3 protein. The profile shows around 12,000 distinct CDR3 sequences, 50% to 55% of them singletons. The antigens these receptors bind are not known. As for treatment: approximately 10-day PBMC culture with coronavirus spike peptide pools or control peptides (ViraFEST assay). The source material was CD4+ T cells from blood, cultured in vitro. The receptor source for this set is a human donor who had recovered from COVID-19.

This clonotype was observed a few times. The chain recombines TRBV27 with TRBJ2-6; D is unclear. The CDR3 loop spans 14 amino acids. Trimming left V 2 bases short and J 6 bases short, with 8 bases between. CDR1 is MNHEY, CDR2 SMNVEV, per germline (reference sequence). The CDR3 loop is CASSLMSSANVLTF. The CDR3 DNA is TGTGCCAGCAGTTTAATGTCGTCGGCCAACGTCCTGACTTTC.

The chain links TRBV6-2 or TRBV6-3 to TRBJ2-7; possibly TRBD1 or TRBD2 for D (5 bases each). Germline V gene lookup returns CDR1 MNHEY and CDR2 SVGEGT. The V gene lost 5 bases and the J gene lost 2 bases, with 10 bases spanning the gap. This CDR3 is 13 amino acids long. As DNA, the CDR3 is TGTGCCAGCAGTGGGGGAACCACCTACGAGCAGTACTTC. Translation: CASSGGTTYEQYF.

This clonotype appeared a few times. The chain recombines TRBV20-1 with TRBJ1-5; 10 nucleotides line up with TRBD1. The CDR3 loop spans 15 amino acids. Germline CDR1 and CDR2: DFQATT and SNEGSKA (reference sequence). V lost 5 bases and J lost 1; bases outside the gene matches: 5. CDR3 nucleotide sequence: TGCAGTGCTGCGGGACAGGGGATGAGCAATCAGCCCCAGCATTTT. Encoded protein: CSAAGQGMSNQPQHF.

This chain connects TRBV20-1 to TRBJ2-3, with 8 positions matching TRBD2. The junction had 2 bases not matched to a gene; V was cut back by 1 base and J by 2 bases. The CDR3 has 14 amino acids. Germline CDR1 DFQATT, CDR2 SNEGSKA (reference sequence). CDR3 in DNA: TGCAGTGCTAGAGCGGGAGGGAACACAGATACGCAGTATTTT. Protein: CSARAGGNTDTQYF.

The rearrangement uses TRBV20-1 and TRBJ2-1; TRBD2 matches at 11 bases. This CDR3 comprises 14 residues. Germline V lookup: CDR1 DFQATT, CDR2 SNEGSKA (reference sequence). V trimming: 8 bases; J trimming: 7 bases; junction bases outside the gene matches: 10. CDR3 DNA: TGCAGTACCAATAGCGGGAGGGGGAGGAATGAGCAGTTCTTC. Amino acid sequence: CSTNSGRGRNEQFF.

The chain employs TRBV20-1 and TRBJ2-3; D uncertain. CDR3 length: 15 residues. Germline assignment: CDR1 DFQATT and CDR2 SNEGSKA (reference sequence). The DNA for the CDR3 is TGCAGCGTACCCCAGCTGGCCCCGGCCTCGCGTACGCAGTATTTT. Protein product: CSVPQLAPASRTQYF.

The chain recombines TRBV5-5 with TRBJ1-5, with 7 bases fitting TRBD1. The V gene's germline CDR1 is SGHKS and CDR2 YYEKEE (reference sequence). Losses at the gene ends were 4 bases for V and 2 bases for J; bases not matched to a gene: 6. The length of the CDR3 is 15 residues. The CDR3 here is CASSRQGSGNQPQHF. CDR3 nucleotide sequence: TGTGCCAGCAGCCGACAGGGTTCGGGCAATCAGCCCCAGCATTTT.

A few counts support this clonotype. The chain carries TRBV20-1 and TRBJ1-1; D may be TRBD1 (5 bases). Per the germline V gene, CDR1 is DFQATT and CDR2 is SNEGSKA (reference sequence). The CDR3 is made up of 13 amino acids. Deletions cut 6 bases from V and 4 bases from J, with 15 bases between. The CDR3 reads CSADRRGGTEAFF. CDR3 nucleotide sequence: TGCAGTGCCGATCGTCGTGGGGGCACTGAAGCTTTCTTT.

The CDR3 sequence: CASSYTGSRDTGELFF. In DNA, the CDR3 is TGTGCCAGCAGTTACACCGGGAGTCGGGACACCGGGGAGCTGTTTTTT. The J gene is TRBJ2-2, the V gene TRBV6-5; a weak D match, TRBD2 (6 bases). Germline V gene sequence: CDR1 MNHEY, CDR2 SVGAGI. This CDR3 spans 16 amino acids. Between the trimmed V and J ends, which lost 2 bases and 3 bases, there was a span of 13 bases.

J is TRBJ1-6 and V is TRBV11-2, with D perhaps TRBD1 (5 bases). This CDR3 has 16 residues. Trimming pared 0 bases from V and 5 bases from J, leaving 11 bases between. Germline-derived CDR1 and CDR2 are SGHAT and FQNNGV. CDR3 nucleotide sequence: TGTGCCAGCAGCTTAGACGGGGCCTCAAATAATTCACCCCTCCACTTT. Its protein is CASSLDGASNNSPLHF.

V gene TRBV10-2 combines with J gene TRBJ2-2; D gene uncertain. V was trimmed by 4 bases and J by 3 bases, leaving 3 bases between them. The CDR3 length is 12 residues. In germline, CDR1 is WSHSY, CDR2 SAAADI. The CDR3 bases are TGCGCCAGCAGTGTGGACACCGGGGAGCTGTTTTTT. Protein product: CASSVDTGELFF.

The genes are TRBV7-9 and TRBJ1-1, with D perhaps TRBD1 (5 bases). V lost 8 bases, J lost 2 bases, and 12 bases lay in between. There are 13 residues in the CDR3. Germline V gene lookup returns CDR1 SEHNR and CDR2 FQNEAQ (reference sequence). This CDR3 reads CASVGQGNTEAFF. CDR3 nucleotide sequence: TGTGCCAGCGTCGGGCAGGGAAACACTGAAGCTTTCTTT.

The J gene is TRBJ2-3, the V gene TRBV20-1; TRBD2 might be the D (7 bases). The V and J ends lost 1 base and 3 bases respectively, with 14 bases between them. The length of the CDR3 is 15 residues. Per germline, CDR1 DFQATT and CDR2 SNEGSKA (reference sequence). In DNA, the CDR3 is TGCAGTGCTAGAGGGAAACAGGGAGGGACAGATACGCAGTATTTT. Amino acid sequence: CSARGKQGGTDTQYF.

The rearrangement links TRBV18 to TRBJ2-1, with TRBD1 identical over 8 bases. With V trimmed by 3 bases and J by 6 bases, 10 bases remained unmatched. Germline values: CDR1 KGHSH, CDR2 LQKENI. The CDR3 runs to 16 residues. The CDR3 here is CASSPNEGQVVNEQFF. DNA of the CDR3: TGTGCCAGCTCACCCAACGAGGGACAGGTTGTCAATGAGCAGTTCTTC.

V gene TRBV12-3 or TRBV12-4 combines with J gene TRBJ1-5, with D possibly being TRBD1 (5 bases). The CDR3 has 14 amino acids. Trimming stripped 5 bases from V and 6 bases from J, with 14 bases between. The CDR3 reads CASSPLGGGQPQHF. The CDR3 DNA follows: TGTGCCAGCAGTCCCCTTGGTGGGGGTCAGCCCCAGCATTTT.

The chain carries TRBV7-2 and TRBJ2-3, with unresolved D. Germline CDR1 is SGHTA and CDR2 is FQGNSA. V was shortened by 5 bases and J by 2 bases, with 11 bases between the two germline ends. The CDR3 runs to 14 residues. The CDR3 is CASSRSAYTDTQYF. The CDR3 DNA reads as TGTGCCAGCAGCCGAAGTGCGTACACAGATACGCAGTATTTT.

This clonotype has just a few counts. The genes are TRBV6-1 and TRBJ1-2, with 9 nucleotides matching TRBD1. Per germline, CDR1 MNHNS and CDR2 SASEGT. J gave up 7 bases and V 6 bases, and 3 bases lay outside the gene matches. CDR3 length: 12 amino acids. CDR3 sequence: CASSRTGVGYTF. CDR3 DNA sequence: TGTGCCAGCAGCCGGACAGGGGTTGGCTACACCTTC.

V is TRBV12-3 or TRBV12-4 and J is TRBJ2-3, with 7 bases fitting TRBD2. With V trimmed by 6 bases and J by 4 bases, 13 bases remained unmatched. The CDR3 runs 16 residues. The CDR3 DNA sequence: TGTGCCAGCAGGGAACAAGCGGGACGCGTCGCAGATACGCAGTATTTT. Protein: CASREQAGRVADTQYF.

This rearrangement joins TRBV2 to TRBJ1-1; D remains unclear. V shed 11 bases and J shed 5 bases, with 18 bases lying between them. The CDR3 extends over 13 amino acids. Germline-derived CDR1 and CDR2 are SNHLY and FYNNEI. CDR3 region: CASARQVRTEAFF. DNA of the CDR3: TGTGCCTCAGCTAGGCAGGTGAGGACTGAAGCTTTCTTT.

This chain links TRBV18 with TRBJ1-2, with 7 bases identical to TRBD1. In germline, CDR1 is KGHSH, CDR2 LQKENI. Germline trimming cut 3 bases from V and 4 bases from J; bases unmatched to any gene: 11. The CDR3 is 16 amino acids. CDR3 nucleotides: TGTGCCAGCTCACCGGCCAGGGGGGGACCGGCCTATGGCTACACCTTC. Protein: CASSPARGGPAYGYTF.

V and J are TRBV28 and TRBJ1-5; the D is unclear. CDR1 MDHEN and CDR2 SYDVKM come from the germline V gene. The CDR3 spans 14 residues. The ends were cut back, 6 bases at V and 0 bases at J, with 9 bases in the middle. This CDR3 is CASRGPYSNQPQHF. DNA of the CDR3: TGTGCCAGCAGGGGCCCGTATAGCAATCAGCCCCAGCATTTT.

This chain connects TRBV7-9 to TRBJ2-3; perhaps TRBD1 as D (5 bases). Trimming left V 1 base short and J 2 bases short, with 10 bases between. Germline CDR1 is SEHNR and CDR2 is FQNEAQ (reference sequence). The CDR3 length is 15 residues. CDR3 amino acids: CASSLGQLSTDTQYF. CDR3 nucleotide sequence: TGTGCCAGCAGCTTAGGACAGCTTTCCACAGATACGCAGTATTTT.

This chain links TRBV6-1 with TRBJ2-3; D not resolved. Germline V CDR1 and CDR2: MNHNS, SASEGT. The CDR3 totals 13 residues. V lost 2 bases and J lost 2, with 5 bases in between. The CDR3 nucleotides read TGTGCCAGCAGTGAATCGTACACAGATACGCAGTATTTT. It encodes CASSESYTDTQYF.

This chain joins TRBV7-9 and TRBJ2-1; 7 nucleotides line up with TRBD2. With 3 bases clipped from V and 9 bases from J, the junction kept 11 bases outside the gene matches. The CDR3 has 15 amino acids. Germline V gene data show CDR1 as SEHNR and CDR2 as FQNEAQ (reference sequence). In nucleotides, the CDR3 is TGTGCCAGCAGCTTTTGGGGGAGGGTTTTGAGTGAGCAGTTCTTC. This sequence encodes CASSFWGRVLSEQFF.

The chain recombines TRBV5-1 with TRBJ1-2; D remains unclear. Germline CDR1 SGHRS, CDR2 YFSETQ. V was shortened by 3 bases and J by 7 bases, with 10 bases between the two germline ends. The CDR3 covers 12 residues. CDR3 in amino acids: CASSYDTSGYTF. The CDR3 DNA reads as TGCGCCAGCAGCTATGATACGAGTGGCTACACCTTC.

This clonotype has more than one count but fewer than ten. The gene calls are TRBV18 and TRBJ2-5; D is uncertain. This CDR3 has 13 amino acids. CDR1 is KGHSH, CDR2 LQKENI, per germline. Trimming removed 0 bases from V and 5 bases from J, with 7 bases in between. The chain's CDR3 is CASSPPYRETQYF. The CDR3 nucleotides are TGTGCCAGCTCACCACCTTATAGGGAGACCCAGTACTTC.